The rows below give T cell receptor beta chains drawn from one sample of a study of control samples from healthy donors and cancer patients. Repertoires were generated with immunoSEQ multiplex PCR, while TCRdb's copy carries only in-frame clones and drops some. Of tens of thousands of clones in the sample, more than 85% were seen once. Sequenced input: blood. The receptors shown here come from a woman aged 45-65 years in good health. The CDR3 runs from the conserved cysteine through the conserved F or W. A D gene is named only where the DNA matches it firmly. Only some rows state a clone size, as once, few, many or a class for expanded clones.

d_call	clone_size	cdr3_length	v_call	j_call	cdr3_nt	cdr3_aa
TRBD2	NA	17	TRBV15	TRBJ2-4	TGTGCCACCAGCAGAGATGCTAGCGGAATAGCCAAAAACATTCAGTACTTC	CATSRDASGIAKNIQYF
NA	NA	13	TRBV7-2	TRBJ2-5	TGTGCCAGCAGCTTTAGCGGTGATGGGACCCAGTACTTC	CASSFSGDGTQYF
TRBD1	NA	15	TRBV18	TRBJ1-6	TGTGCCAGCTCACCGACAGGGGGGGGGAATTCACCCCTCCACTTT	CASSPTGGGNSPLHF
TRBD1	NA	14	TRBV24-1	TRBJ2-7	TGTGCCACCAGCCACGGACAGGGTCTCGGCGAGCAGTACTTC	CATSHGQGLGEQYF
TRBD2	few	15	TRBV9	TRBJ2-3	TGTGCCAGCAGCGGGAGAGCTAGCGGACGGGATACGCAGTATTTT	CASSGRASGRDTQYF
TRBD2	NA	14	TRBV6-5	TRBJ2-1	TGTGCCAGCAGTTACTCTAGCGGGAGAACTGAGCAGTTCTTC	CASSYSSGRTEQFF
NA	NA	11	TRBV7-8	TRBJ2-1	TGTGCCAGCAAGGGCGCCAATGAGCAGTTCTTC	CASKGANEQFF
TRBD2	once	16	TRBV25-1	TRBJ2-5	TGTGCCAGCAGTGAAGGGGCGGGAGGGCCGGTGGAGACCCAGTACTTC	CASSEGAGGPVETQYF
TRBD2	NA	11	TRBV5-4	TRBJ2-7	TGTGCCAGCAGCTGGGGGGGCGAGCAGTACTTC	CASSWGGEQYF
TRBD1	NA	15	TRBV3-1/TRBV3-2	TRBJ1-2	TGTGCCAGCAGCCAAGATCTGGGACAGGGGAAGGGCTACACCTTC	CASSQDLGQGKGYTF
NA	NA	14	TRBV6-6	TRBJ2-3	TGTGCCAGCAGAACTAGCCAACTAGTACATACGCAGTATTTT	CASRTSQLVHTQYF
NA	NA	14	TRBV7-9	TRBJ2-2	TGTGCCAGCGCTGAGGCAGGGAAAACCGGGGAGCTGTTTTTT	CASAEAGKTGELFF
TRBD1	NA	12	TRBV30	TRBJ1-1	TGTGCCTACACGACAGGGGGGGTGGATGCTTTCTTT	CAYTTGGVDAFF
TRBD1	NA	13	TRBV7-8	TRBJ1-5	TGTGCCAGCAGCTTAGAGGGGGCTCAGCCCCAGCATTTT	CASSLEGAQPQHF
TRBD2	NA	18	TRBV3-1/TRBV3-2	TRBJ2-2	TGTGCCAGCAGCCACACTAGCGGGAGGGCTTTTAGGACCGGGGAGCTGTTTTTT	CASSHTSGRAFRTGELFF
NA	NA	14	TRBV10-2	TRBJ2-1	TGCGCCAGCAGTGAGTGGACAGTTAACAATGAGCAGTTCTTC	CASSEWTVNNEQFF
TRBD2	once	14	TRBV19	TRBJ2-1	TGTGCCAGTAGTCATTTGACTAGCGGGATAGGGCAGTTCTTC	CASSHLTSGIGQFF
TRBD1	NA	14	TRBV5-5	TRBJ1-5	TGTGCCAGCAGCTTGGAGACAGGGAATCAGCCCCAGCATTTT	CASSLETGNQPQHF
TRBD2	NA	14	TRBV5-4	TRBJ2-1	TGTGCCAGCAGCGACGGGAGGTATAATAATGAGCAGTTCTTC	CASSDGRYNNEQFF
NA	NA	15	TRBV9	TRBJ2-3	TGTGCCAGCAGCGCCCAGACAGGTAGCACAGATACGCAGTATTTT	CASSAQTGSTDTQYF
NA	NA	16	TRBV30	TRBJ1-5	TGTGCCTGGAGTGTATTTGGGCAGGGCGGTAATCAGCCCCAGCATTTT	CAWSVFGQGGNQPQHF
TRBD2	NA	15	TRBV7-9	TRBJ2-3	TGTGCCAGCAGCTTTAGAGGGAGCGGGGAAGATACGCAGTATTTT	CASSFRGSGEDTQYF
NA	NA	16	TRBV6-1	TRBJ1-5	TGTGCCAGCAGTGAAGTAGGTTTTGTAGGAGGTCAGCCCCAGCATTTT	CASSEVGFVGGQPQHF
NA	NA	15	TRBV28	TRBJ2-5	TGTGCCAGCAGTTTCTCCCGGGGGGCGGGAGAGACCCAGTACTTC	CASSFSRGAGETQYF
TRBD2	NA	15	TRBV6-1	TRBJ2-1	TGTGCCAGCAGTGAACTAGCGGGAGTGTTCAGGGGGCAGTTCTTC	CASSELAGVFRGQFF
NA	NA	14	TRBV28	TRBJ1-5	TGTGCCAGCAAAGGACCTGGAGGCAATCAGCCCCAGCATTTT	CASKGPGGNQPQHF